The sequence of this T cell receptor (beta chain) was determined in a study of cytomegalovirus exposure and HLA in healthy donors. Study overall: Previous work identified roughly 110 million unique TCR beta sequences from around 170 million T cells.

The trim removed 2 bases at V and 9 bases at J, leaving 18 bases unmatched. Per germline, CDR1 SGHDN and CDR2 FVKESK. The CDR3 contains 19 residues. This clone was counted once. The antigen is not known. The PCR ran on 60 Vbeta and 13 Jbeta primers. In the authors' methods: In a later analysis, roughly 11 million of approximately 80 million unique beta chains occurred in at least two donors. Sequencing was performed with immunoSEQ multiplex PCR; in TCRdb, only in-frame clones are kept and a portion is missing. V and J calls plus clone size are reproduced from that table; the DNA served to infer D and trimming. Here the sample spans around 100,000 clones, 70% to 80% being singletons. Points from the study as a whole: Later analysis showed TCR association rates varying by HLA locus, highest for DRB1 and lowest for HLA-C.

Sequencing was carried out using PBMCs. The sequence was collected from a woman aged 60 to 75 in good health and CMV-seropositive. The V gene is TRBV14, the J gene TRBJ2-1; TRBD2 matches at 11 bases. The CDR3 bases are TGTGCCAGCAGCCAATCCCTAGCCGTCGCTAGCGGGGGGCATATTGAGCAGTTCTTC. Translated: CASSQSLAVASGGHIEQFF. The full variable domain, with the rest looked up from reference TRBV14 and TRBJ2-1, is EAGVTQFPSHSVIEKGQTVTLRCDPISGHDNLYWYRRVMGKEIKFLLHFVKESKQDESGMPNNRFLAERTGGTYSTLKVQPAELEDSGVYFCASSQSLAVASGGHIEQFFGPGTRLTVL.